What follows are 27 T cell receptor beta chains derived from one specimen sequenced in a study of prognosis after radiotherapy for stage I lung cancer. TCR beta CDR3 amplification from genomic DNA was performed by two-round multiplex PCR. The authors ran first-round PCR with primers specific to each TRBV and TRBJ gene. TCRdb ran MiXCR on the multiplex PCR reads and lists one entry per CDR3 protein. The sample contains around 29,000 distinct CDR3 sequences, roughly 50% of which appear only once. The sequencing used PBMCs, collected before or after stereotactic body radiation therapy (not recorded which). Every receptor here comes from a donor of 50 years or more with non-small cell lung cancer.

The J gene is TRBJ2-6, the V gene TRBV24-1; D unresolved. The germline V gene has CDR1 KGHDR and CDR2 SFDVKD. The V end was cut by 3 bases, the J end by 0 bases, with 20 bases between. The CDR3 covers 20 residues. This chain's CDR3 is CATSDRSARAVSSGANVLTF. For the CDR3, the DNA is TGTGCCACCAGTGATCGTTCAGCACGGGCGGTTAGCTCTGGGGCCAACGTCCTGACTTTC.

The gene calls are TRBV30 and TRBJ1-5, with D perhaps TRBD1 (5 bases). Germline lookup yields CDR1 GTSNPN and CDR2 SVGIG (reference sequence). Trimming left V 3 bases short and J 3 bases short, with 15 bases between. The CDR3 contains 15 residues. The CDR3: CAWRIPGRINQPQHF. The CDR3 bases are TGTGCCTGGAGAATTCCAGGGAGGATCAATCAGCCCCAGCATTTT.

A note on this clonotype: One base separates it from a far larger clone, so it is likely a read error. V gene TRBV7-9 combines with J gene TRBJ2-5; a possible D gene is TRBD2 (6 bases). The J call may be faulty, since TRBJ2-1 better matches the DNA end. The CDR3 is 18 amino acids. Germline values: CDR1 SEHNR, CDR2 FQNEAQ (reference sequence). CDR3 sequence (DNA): TGTGCCAGCCACCCTCTTCTCTTTGGCGGGGTGGCTCACAATGAGCAGTTCTTC. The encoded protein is CASHPLLFGGVAHNEQFF.

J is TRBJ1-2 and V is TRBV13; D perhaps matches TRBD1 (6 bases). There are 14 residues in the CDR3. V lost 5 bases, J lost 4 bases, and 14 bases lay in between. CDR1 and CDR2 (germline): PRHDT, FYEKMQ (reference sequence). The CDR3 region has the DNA TGTGCCAGCAGCCTTATCACAGGGATCTATGGCTACACCTTC. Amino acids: CASSLITGIYGYTF.

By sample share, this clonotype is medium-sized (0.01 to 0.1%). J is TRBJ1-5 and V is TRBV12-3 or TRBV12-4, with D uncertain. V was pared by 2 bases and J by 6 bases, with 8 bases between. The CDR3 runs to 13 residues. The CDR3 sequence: CASSLSGGQPQHF. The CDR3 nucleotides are TGTGCCAGCAGTTTATCGGGAGGTCAGCCCCAGCATTTT.

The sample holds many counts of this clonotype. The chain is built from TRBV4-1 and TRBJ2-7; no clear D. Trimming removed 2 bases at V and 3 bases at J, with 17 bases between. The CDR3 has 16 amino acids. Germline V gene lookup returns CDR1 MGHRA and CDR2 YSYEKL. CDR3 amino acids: CASSQQSRVPIYEQYF. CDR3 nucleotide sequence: TGCGCCAGCAGCCAACAAAGCCGGGTCCCAATCTACGAGCAGTACTTC.

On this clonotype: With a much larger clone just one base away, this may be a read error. The CDR3 nucleotides are TGCTCCAGCAGCTTGGATGGGGCGCCTGGGGATACGCAGTATTTT. Its translation is CSSSLDGAPGDTQYF. The V call is TRBV5-1, the J call TRBJ2-3, with a possible D match to TRBD1 (5 bases). CDR1 is SGHRS and CDR2 is YFSETQ in the germline V gene. This CDR3 is 15 amino acids long.

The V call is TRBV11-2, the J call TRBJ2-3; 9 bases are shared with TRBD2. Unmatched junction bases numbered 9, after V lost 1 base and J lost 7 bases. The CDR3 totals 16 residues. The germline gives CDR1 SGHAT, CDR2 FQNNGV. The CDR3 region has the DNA TGTGCCAGCAGCTTAGTTGGCGGGGGGGCAGTATATACGCAGTATTTT. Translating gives CASSLVGGGAVYTQYF.

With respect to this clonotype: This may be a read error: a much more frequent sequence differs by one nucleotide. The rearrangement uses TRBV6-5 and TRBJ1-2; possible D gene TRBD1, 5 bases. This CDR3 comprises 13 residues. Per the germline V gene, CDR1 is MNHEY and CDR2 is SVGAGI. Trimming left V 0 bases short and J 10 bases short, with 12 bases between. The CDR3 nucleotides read TGTGCCAGCAGTTACTCGCCGGGGGGTGTCTACACCTTC. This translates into CASSYSPGGVYTF.

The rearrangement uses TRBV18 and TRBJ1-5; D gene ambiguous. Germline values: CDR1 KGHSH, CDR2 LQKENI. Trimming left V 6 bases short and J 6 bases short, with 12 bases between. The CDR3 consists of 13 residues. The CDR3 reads CASSVEGGQPQHF. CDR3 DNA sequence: TGTGCCAGCTCCGTAGAGGGTGGTCAGCCCCAGCATTTT.

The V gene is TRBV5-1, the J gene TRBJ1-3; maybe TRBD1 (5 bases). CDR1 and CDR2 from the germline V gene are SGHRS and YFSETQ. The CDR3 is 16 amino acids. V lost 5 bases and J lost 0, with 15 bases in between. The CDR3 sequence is CASSPGIAGSGNTIYF. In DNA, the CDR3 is TGCGCCAGCAGTCCAGGGATAGCGGGCTCTGGAAACACCATATATTTT.

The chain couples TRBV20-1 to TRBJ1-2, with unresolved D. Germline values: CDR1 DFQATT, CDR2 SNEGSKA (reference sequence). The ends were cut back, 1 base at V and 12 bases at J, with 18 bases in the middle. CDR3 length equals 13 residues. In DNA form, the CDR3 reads TGCAGTGCTAGAGCCCTAAGCAACTCTGGAAACACCTTC. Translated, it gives CSARALSNSGNTF.

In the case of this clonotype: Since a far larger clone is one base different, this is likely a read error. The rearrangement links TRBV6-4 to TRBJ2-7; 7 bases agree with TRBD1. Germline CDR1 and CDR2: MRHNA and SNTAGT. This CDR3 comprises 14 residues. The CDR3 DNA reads TGTGCCAGTTACAAGTCTGGGACAGCCTACGATCAGTACTTC. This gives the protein CASYKSGTAYDQYF.

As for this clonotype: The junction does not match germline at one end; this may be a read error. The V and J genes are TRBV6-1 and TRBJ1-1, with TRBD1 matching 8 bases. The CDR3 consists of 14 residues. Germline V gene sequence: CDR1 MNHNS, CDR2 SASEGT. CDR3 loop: CASRVDRVNTEAFF. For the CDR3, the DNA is TGTGCCAGCAGAGTGGACAGGGTGAACACCGAAGCTTTCTTT.

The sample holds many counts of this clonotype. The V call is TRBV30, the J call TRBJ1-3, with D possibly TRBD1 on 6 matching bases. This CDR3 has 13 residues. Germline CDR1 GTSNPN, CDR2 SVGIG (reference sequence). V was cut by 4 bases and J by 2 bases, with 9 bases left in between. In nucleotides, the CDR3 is TGTGCCTGGATGTCAGGGGCTGGAAACACCATATATTTT. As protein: CAWMSGAGNTIYF.

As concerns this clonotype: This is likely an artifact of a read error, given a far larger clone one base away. CDR3 region: CASSYSRAPNTEAFF. The CDR3 bases are TGTGCCAGCAGTTACTCGAGGGCACCGAACACTGAAGCTTTCTTT. J is TRBJ1-1 and V is TRBV6-2 or TRBV6-3; D unclear. V dropped 0 bases and J dropped 1 base, with 9 bases sitting between them. In germline, CDR1 is MNHEY, CDR2 SVGEGT. This CDR3 has 15 residues.

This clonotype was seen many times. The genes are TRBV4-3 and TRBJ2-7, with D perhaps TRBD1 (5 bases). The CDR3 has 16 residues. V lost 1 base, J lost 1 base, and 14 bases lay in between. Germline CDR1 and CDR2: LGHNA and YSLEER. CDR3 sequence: CASSQVAGPLSYEQYF. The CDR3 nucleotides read TGCGCCAGCAGCCAAGTGGCAGGGCCATTGTCCTACGAGCAGTACTTC.

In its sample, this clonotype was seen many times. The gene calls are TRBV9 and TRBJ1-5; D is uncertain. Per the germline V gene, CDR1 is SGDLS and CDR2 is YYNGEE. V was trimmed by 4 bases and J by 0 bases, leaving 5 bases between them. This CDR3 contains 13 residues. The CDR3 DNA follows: TGTGCCAGCAGCCCGTTTAGCAATCAGCCCCAGCATTTT. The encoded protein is CASSPFSNQPQHF.

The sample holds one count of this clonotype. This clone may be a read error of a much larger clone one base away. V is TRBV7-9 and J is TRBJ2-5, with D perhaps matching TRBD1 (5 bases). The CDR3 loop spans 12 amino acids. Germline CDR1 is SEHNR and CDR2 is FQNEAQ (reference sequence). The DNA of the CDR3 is TGTGCCAGGAGCTTCAGGGAAGAGACCCAGTACTTC. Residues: CARSFREETQYF.

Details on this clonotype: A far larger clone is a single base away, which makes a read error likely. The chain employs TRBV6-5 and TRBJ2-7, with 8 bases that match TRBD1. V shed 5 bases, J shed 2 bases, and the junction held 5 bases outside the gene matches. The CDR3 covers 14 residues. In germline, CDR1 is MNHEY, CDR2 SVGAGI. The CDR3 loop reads CASSLTGATYEQYF. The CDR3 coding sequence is TGTGCCAGCAGTCTGACAGGGGCAACCTACGAGCAGTACTTC.

The CDR3 region has the DNA TGTGCCACCAGCCGGTACGCTGGAGGGCAAAAACTGTTTTTT. This sequence encodes CATSRYAGGQKLFF. The J gene is TRBJ1-4, the V gene TRBV15; unclear D gene. Trimming cost V 5 bases and J 9 bases, with 16 bases left between them. Germline assignment: CDR1 LNHNV and CDR2 YYDKDF (reference sequence). The CDR3 runs to 14 residues.

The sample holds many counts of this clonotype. CDR3 region: CASSSGGTETQYF. DNA for the CDR3: TGCGCCAGCAGCTCTGGGGGGACTGAGACCCAGTACTTC. The chain combines TRBV5-1 with TRBJ2-5, with D possibly matching TRBD2 (6 bases). Deletions cut 3 bases from V and 5 bases from J, with 11 bases between. In germline, CDR1 is SGHRS, CDR2 YFSETQ. The CDR3 sequence is 13 residues long.

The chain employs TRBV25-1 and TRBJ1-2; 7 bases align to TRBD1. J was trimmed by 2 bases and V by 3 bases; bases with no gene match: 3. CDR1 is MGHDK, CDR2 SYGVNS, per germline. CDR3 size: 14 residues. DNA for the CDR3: TGTGCCAGCAGTGAGGCGGGACAGAACTATGGCTACACCTTC. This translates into CASSEAGQNYGYTF.

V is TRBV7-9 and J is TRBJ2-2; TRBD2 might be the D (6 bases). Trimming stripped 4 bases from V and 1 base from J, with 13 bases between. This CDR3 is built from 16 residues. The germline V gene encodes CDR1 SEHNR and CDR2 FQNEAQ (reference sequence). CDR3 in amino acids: CASSSRGMKNTGELFF. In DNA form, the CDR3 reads TGTGCCAGCAGCTCCCGCGGGATGAAGAACACCGGGGAGCTGTTTTTT.

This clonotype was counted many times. The CDR3 DNA reads as TGTGCCAGCTCAGAGGGACCAGCACCGAACACTGAAGCTTTCTTT. It specifies CASSEGPAPNTEAFF. The J gene is TRBJ1-1, the V gene TRBV18; D is possibly TRBD1 (5 bases). With 5 bases removed from V and 1 base from J, the gap between germline ends came to 14 bases. From germline, CDR1 is KGHSH and CDR2 LQKENI. The CDR3 sequence is 15 residues long.

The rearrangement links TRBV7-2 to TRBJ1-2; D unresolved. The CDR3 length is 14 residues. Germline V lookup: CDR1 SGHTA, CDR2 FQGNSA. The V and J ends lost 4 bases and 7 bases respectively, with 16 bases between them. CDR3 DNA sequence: TGTGCCAGCAGCTACGCGACCAGTGGCGTTGGCTACACCTTC. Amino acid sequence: CASSYATSGVGYTF.

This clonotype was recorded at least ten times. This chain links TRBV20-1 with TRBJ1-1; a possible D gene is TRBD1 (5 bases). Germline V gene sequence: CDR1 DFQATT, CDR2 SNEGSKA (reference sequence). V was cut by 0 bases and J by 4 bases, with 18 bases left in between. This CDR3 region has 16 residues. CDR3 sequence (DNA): TGCAGTGCTAGAGATCCCACGGGACCTTTGGGCACTGAAGCTTTCTTT. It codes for CSARDPTGPLGTEAFF.